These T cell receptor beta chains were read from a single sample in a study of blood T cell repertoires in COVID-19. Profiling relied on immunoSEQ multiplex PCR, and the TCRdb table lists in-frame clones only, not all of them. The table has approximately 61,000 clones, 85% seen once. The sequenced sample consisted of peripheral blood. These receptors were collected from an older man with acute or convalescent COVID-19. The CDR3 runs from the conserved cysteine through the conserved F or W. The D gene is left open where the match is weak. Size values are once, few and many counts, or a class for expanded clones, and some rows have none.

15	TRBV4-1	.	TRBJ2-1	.	TGCGCCAGCAGCCAAGATAGTCATCACTACAATGAGCAGTTCTTC	CASSQDSHHYNEQFF
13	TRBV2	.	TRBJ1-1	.	TGTGCCAGCAGTGAGTCGGTGAACACTGAAGCTTTCTTT	CASSESVNTEAFF
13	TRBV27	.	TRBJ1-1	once	TGTGCCAGCAGTCCTGCCGGGGGCACTGAAGCTTTCTTT	CASSPAGGTEAFF
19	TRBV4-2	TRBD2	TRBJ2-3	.	TGTGCCAGCAGCCAAGATTCGCGACTAGCGTCGGATAGCACAGATACGCAGTATTTT	CASSQDSRLASDSTDTQYF
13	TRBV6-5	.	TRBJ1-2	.	TGTGCCAGCAGTTACTCCTCGTTGGCTGGCTACACCTTC	CASSYSSLAGYTF
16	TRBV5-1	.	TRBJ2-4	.	TGCGCCAGCAGCCCGTATACCGGGACTCTAACAAACATTCAGTACTTC	CASSPYTGTLTNIQYF
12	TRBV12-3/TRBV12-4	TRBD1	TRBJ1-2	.	TGTGCCAGCAGTTTAGGGACAGGCTTCTACACCTTC	CASSLGTGFYTF
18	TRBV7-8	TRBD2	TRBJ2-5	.	TGTGCCAGCAGCTTAGCTTTCGGGACTAGCGGGGGTTTGGAGACCCAGTACTTC	CASSLAFGTSGGLETQYF
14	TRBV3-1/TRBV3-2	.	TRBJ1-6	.	TGTGCCAGCAGCCGCGGAGTTTGGAATTCACCCCTCCACTTT	CASSRGVWNSPLHF
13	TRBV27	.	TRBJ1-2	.	TGTGCCAGCAGTTTAATGGGAGTGAATGGCTACACCTTC	CASSLMGVNGYTF
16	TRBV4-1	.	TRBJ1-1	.	TGCGCCAGCAGCCAAGACCCCCACCGGGGAGACACTGAAGCTTTCTTT	CASSQDPHRGDTEAFF
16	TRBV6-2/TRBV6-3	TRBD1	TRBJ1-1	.	TGTGCCAGCAGTCCACCTGTGAGACAGGGGCCCACTGAAGCTTTCTTT	CASSPPVRQGPTEAFF
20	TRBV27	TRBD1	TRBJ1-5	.	TGTGCCAGCAGTTTATGGGGCCCGGGACAGGGGAGACATAGCAATCAGCCCCAGCATTTT	CASSLWGPGQGRHSNQPQHF
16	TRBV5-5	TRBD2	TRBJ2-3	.	TGTGCCAGCAGCTCAGGACTAGCGGGGCGGGCAGATACGCAGTATTTT	CASSSGLAGRADTQYF
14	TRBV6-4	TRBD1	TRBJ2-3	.	TGTGCCAGCAGCGAACAGGGGAACACAGATACGCAGTATTTT	CASSEQGNTDTQYF
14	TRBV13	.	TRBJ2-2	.	TGTGCCAGCAGGTTCACACAGAACACCGGGGAGCTGTTTTTT	CASRFTQNTGELFF
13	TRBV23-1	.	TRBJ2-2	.	TGCGCCAGCAGTCACCGGGGCACCGGGGAGCTGTTTTTT	CASSHRGTGELFF
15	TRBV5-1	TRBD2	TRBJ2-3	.	TGCGCCAGCTCCCTTGGGGGGGTCAGCACAGATACGCAGTATTTT	CASSLGGVSTDTQYF
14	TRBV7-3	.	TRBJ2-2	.	TGTGCCAGCAGCTTAAGGGGCGGCACCGGGGAGCTGTTTTTT	CASSLRGGTGELFF
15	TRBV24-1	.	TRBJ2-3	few	TGTGCCACCAGTGATGCTCGAAGGGGATCAGATACGCAGTATTTT	CATSDARRGSDTQYF
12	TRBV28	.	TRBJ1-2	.	TGTGCCAGCAGCCCTACAGGGTATGGCTACACCTTC	CASSPTGYGYTF
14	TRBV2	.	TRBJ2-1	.	TGTGCCAGCAGTGGCAGCCTAGGGGCCAATGAGCAGTTCTTC	CASSGSLGANEQFF
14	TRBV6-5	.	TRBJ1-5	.	TGTGCCAGCAGTTACTCGGGGGGAAATCAGCCCCAGCATTTT	CASSYSGGNQPQHF
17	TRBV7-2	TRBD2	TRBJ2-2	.	TGTGCCAGCAGCTTAGGGCAGCGGGGGGGCCCCACCGGGGAGCTGTTTTTT	CASSLGQRGGPTGELFF
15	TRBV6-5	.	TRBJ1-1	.	TGTGCCAGCAGTTACTCCCAGGACAGGAACACTGAAGCTTTCTTT	CASSYSQDRNTEAFF
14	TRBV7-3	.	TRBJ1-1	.	TGTGCCAGCAGCTTAGATAAGAGGAACACTGAAGCTTTCTTT	CASSLDKRNTEAFF
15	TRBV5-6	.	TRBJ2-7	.	TGTGCCAGCAGCTTGTTTTTCGGGGGGCGTTACGAGCAGTACTTC	CASSLFFGGRYEQYF